This TCR beta chain stems from a study of a mutant IDH1 vaccine in newly diagnosed glioma. At the level of the study: Treated patients, approximately 60% male and roughly 40% female, averaged 40.4 years of age.

The table came from immunoSEQ multiplex PCR; TCRdb's copy has only in-frame clones and leaves some out. The sample consists of around 120,000 clones, over 75% of them appearing once. The time point is: week 11, during vaccination. Every vaccine dose comprised 300 ug of mutant IDH1 20-mer peptide plus topical imiquimod. Trimming took off 0 bases at V and 2 bases at J, with 12 bases between the two ends. There are 16 residues in the CDR3. Looked up from germline, CDR1 is SGHNT and CDR2 is YYREEE (reference sequence). In the case of this clone: Its antigen remains unknown.

The sequence was obtained from a man aged 35 to 55 with glioma. The rearrangement joins TRBV5-4 to TRBJ2-1; TRBD2 might be the D (6 bases). The starting material was PBMCs, obtained from a glioma patient whose treatment included an IDH1 peptide vaccine. CDR3 coding DNA: TGTGCCAGCAGCTTGGACCCGCGGGGAGCCTACAATGAGCAGTTCTTC. Protein product: CASSLDPRGAYNEQFF.